The clone carrying this TCR beta chain was counted only a few times. V was trimmed by 5 bases and J by 1 base, leaving 14 bases between them. The CDR3 has 15 residues. Germline lookup yields CDR1 MGHDK and CDR2 SYGVNS. RNA extraction and reverse transcription yielded cDNA as sequencing template. The method was immunoSEQ multiplex PCR; TCRdb's version includes in-frame clones alone and lacks a portion of them. In the table there are over 110,000 clones, 40% to 55% of which are singletons. The data are from a study of CD8+ T cells in alopecia areata. This clonotype originated in a human donor with alopecia areata. The chain links TRBV25-1 to TRBJ1-1; tentatively, D is TRBD1 (6 bases). The sample was CD4+ T cells sorted from blood, taken at week 0. The chain's CDR3 is CASSNYRVGNTEAFF. The CDR3 bases are TGTGCCAGCAGTAATTACAGGGTCGGGAACACTGAAGCTTTCTTT. Using reference TRBV25-1 and TRBJ1-1 for the parts outside the CDR3, the full variable domain is EADIYQTPRYLVIGTGKKITLECSQTMGHDKMYWYQQDPGMELHLIHYSYGVNSTEKGDLSSESTVSRIRTEHFPLTLESARPSHTSQYLCASSNYRVGNTEAFFGQGTRLTVV.